A selection of T cell receptor beta chains follows, all from one sample in a study of shared clonotypes between healthy human individuals. Profiled with immunoSEQ multiplex PCR; TCRdb holds only in-frame clones, not every one. This table holds about 2.4 million clones, 93% found once. Sequences were obtained from naive CD4+ T cells from PBMCs. The receptors were sampled from a man younger than 35 in good health. Some clones in this sample may be carry-over from other donors' samples. Both conserved end residues are part of each CDR3. The order of the fields is V gene, D gene, J gene, CDR3 protein. A D gene is named only where the DNA matches it firmly.

>TRBV28|.|TRBJ1-2
CASRAGLYYGYTF
>TRBV30|.|TRBJ1-2
CAWGPSLRGYTF
>TRBV2|TRBD1|TRBJ2-5
CASTGTGTGGETQYF
>TRBV4-1|.|TRBJ1-1
CASSREIIGQKNTEAFF
>TRBV2|.|TRBJ1-4
CASTASGGGKLFF
>TRBV30|.|TRBJ1-2
CAWSENPLGHGYTF
>TRBV11-3|TRBD2|TRBJ2-3
CASSVGAGGTDTQYF
>TRBV6-6|.|TRBJ2-2
CASSSQRQYTGELFF
>TRBV7-2|TRBD2|TRBJ2-5
CASSLAAGRKETQYF
>TRBV18|.|TRBJ1-1
CASSPPAMNTEAFF
>TRBV2|.|TRBJ2-2
CASSEAPVWLRELFF
>TRBV7-9|TRBD2|TRBJ2-5
CASSPTGGAIIAVETQYF
>TRBV7-8|.|TRBJ1-5
CASSLLLRNNQPQHF
>TRBV2|TRBD1|TRBJ2-7
CATLRGQGSYEQYF
>TRBV27|.|TRBJ2-1
CASSFISLRNEQFF
>TRBV5-4|TRBD2|TRBJ2-1
CASSWTSGNYNEQFF
>TRBV6-5|TRBD1|TRBJ1-1
CASSRDSGVRAFF
>TRBV19|TRBD2|TRBJ2-1
CASRTSGRYNEQFF
>TRBV27|TRBD2|TRBJ2-3
CASSLSSGGNQVTQYF
>TRBV19|.|TRBJ1-2
CASSIDRWASRFNYGYTF
>TRBV7-3|.|TRBJ2-3
CASSPRWAQTDTQYF
>TRBV10-3|.|TRBJ1-3
CATAPQGIGSGNTIYF
>TRBV19|.|TRBJ2-6
CASSMGRASGANVLTF
>TRBV25-1|TRBD2|TRBJ2-5
CASSGLAGDEQYF
>TRBV5-8|TRBD1|TRBJ1-1
CASSLRGLVTEAFF
>TRBV7-2|.|TRBJ1-4
CASSPTRDLNEKLFF
>TRBV19|.|TRBJ1-2
CASNLGGAGSYTF
>TRBV29-1|.|TRBJ2-7
CSSRGDSYEQYF